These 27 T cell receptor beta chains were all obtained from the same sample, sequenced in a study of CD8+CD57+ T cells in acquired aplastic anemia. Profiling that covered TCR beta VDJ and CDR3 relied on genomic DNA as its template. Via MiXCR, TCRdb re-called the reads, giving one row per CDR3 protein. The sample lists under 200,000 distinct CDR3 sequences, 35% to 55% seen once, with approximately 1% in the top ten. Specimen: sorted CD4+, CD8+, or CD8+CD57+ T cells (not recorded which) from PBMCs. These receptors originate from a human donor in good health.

The CDR3 nucleotides are TGTGCCATAACTACGACAGGCCAGCCCCAGCATTTT. Residues: CAITTTGQPQHF. The chain employs TRBV10-3 and TRBJ1-5, with D possibly matching TRBD1 (6 bases). V dropped 9 bases and J dropped 7 bases, with 13 bases sitting between them. This CDR3 is built from 12 residues. Germline-derived CDR1 and CDR2 are ENHRY and SYGVKD.

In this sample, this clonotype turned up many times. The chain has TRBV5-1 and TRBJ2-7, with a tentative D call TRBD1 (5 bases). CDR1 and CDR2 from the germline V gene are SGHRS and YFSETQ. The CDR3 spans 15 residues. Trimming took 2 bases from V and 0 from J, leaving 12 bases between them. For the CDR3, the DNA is TGCGCCAGCAGCTTCTCCGTTGACAGCTCCTACGAGCAGTACTTC. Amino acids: CASSFSVDSSYEQYF.

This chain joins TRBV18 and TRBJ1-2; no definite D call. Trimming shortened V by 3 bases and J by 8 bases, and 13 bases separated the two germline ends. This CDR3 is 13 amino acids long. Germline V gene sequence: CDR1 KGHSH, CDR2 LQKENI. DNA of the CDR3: TGTGCCAGCTCACCTTCCCGGGATACCGGCTACACCTTC. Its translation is CASSPSRDTGYTF.

The CDR3 nucleotides read TGTGCCAGCAGCTTATCCGCTGGAACGGACTATGGCTACACCTTC. It specifies CASSLSAGTDYGYTF. The gene calls are TRBV7-3 and TRBJ1-2; D remains ambiguous. Looked up from germline, CDR1 is SGHTA and CDR2 is FQGTGA. This CDR3 comprises 15 residues. Deletions cut 2 bases from V and 3 bases from J, with 13 bases between.

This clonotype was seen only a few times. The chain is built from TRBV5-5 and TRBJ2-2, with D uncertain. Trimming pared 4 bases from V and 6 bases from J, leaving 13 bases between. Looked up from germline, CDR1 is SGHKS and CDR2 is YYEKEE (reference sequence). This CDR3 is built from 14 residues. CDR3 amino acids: CASSDASWAGELFF. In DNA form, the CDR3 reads TGTGCCAGCAGCGATGCTAGTTGGGCCGGGGAGCTGTTTTTT.

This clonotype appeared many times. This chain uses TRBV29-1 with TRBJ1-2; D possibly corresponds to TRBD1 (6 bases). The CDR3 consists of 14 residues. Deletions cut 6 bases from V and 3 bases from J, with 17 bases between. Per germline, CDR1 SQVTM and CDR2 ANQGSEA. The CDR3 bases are TGCAGCGTCGGAGGGGGGGGGGCCCACTATGGCTACACCTTC. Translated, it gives CSVGGGGAHYGYTF. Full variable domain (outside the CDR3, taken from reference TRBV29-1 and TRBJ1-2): SAVISQKPSRDICQRGTSLTIQCQVDSQVTMMFWYRQQPGQSLTLIATANQGSEATYESGFVIDKFPISRPNLTFSTLTVSNMSPEDSSIYLCSVGGGGAHYGYTFGSGTRLTVV.

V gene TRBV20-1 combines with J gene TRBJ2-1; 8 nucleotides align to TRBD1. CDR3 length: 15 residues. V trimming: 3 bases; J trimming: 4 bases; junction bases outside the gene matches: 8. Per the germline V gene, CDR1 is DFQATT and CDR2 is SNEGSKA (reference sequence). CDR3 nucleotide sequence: TGCAGTGCTAGTTACGGGCAGGGGGCATACAATGAGCAGTTCTTC. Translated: CSASYGQGAYNEQFF.

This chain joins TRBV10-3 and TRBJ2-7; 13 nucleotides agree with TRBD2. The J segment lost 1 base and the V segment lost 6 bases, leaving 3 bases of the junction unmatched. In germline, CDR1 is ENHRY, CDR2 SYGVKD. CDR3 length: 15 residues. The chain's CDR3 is CAIRELAGGSYEQYF. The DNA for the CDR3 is TGTGCCATCAGGGAACTAGCGGGGGGGTCCTACGAGCAGTACTTC.

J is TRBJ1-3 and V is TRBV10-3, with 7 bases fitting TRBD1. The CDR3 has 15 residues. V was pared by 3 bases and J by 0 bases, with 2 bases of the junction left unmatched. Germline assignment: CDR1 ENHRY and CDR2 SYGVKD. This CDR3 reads CAISERQGSGNTIYF. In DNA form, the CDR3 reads TGTGCCATCAGTGAACGACAGGGCTCTGGAAACACCATATATTTT.

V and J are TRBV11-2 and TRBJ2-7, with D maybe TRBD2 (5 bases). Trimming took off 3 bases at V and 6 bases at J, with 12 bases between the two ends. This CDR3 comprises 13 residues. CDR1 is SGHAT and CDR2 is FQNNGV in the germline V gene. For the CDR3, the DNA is TGTGCCAGCAGCTTTGGGTCCCGGGGCGAGCAGTACTTC. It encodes CASSFGSRGEQYF.

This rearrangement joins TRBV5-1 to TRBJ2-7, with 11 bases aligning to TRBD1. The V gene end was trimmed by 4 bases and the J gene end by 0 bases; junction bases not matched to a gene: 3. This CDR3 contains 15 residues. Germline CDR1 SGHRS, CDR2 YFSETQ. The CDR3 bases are TGCGCCAGCAGCCAGGGACAGGGGGTCTCCTACGAGCAGTACTTC. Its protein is CASSQGQGVSYEQYF.

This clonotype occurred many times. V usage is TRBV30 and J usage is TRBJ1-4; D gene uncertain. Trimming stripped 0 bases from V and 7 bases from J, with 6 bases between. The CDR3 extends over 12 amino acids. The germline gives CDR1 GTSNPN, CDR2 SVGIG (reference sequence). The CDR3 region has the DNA TGTGCCTGGAGTGTACAAGGTGAAAAACTGTTTTTT. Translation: CAWSVQGEKLFF.

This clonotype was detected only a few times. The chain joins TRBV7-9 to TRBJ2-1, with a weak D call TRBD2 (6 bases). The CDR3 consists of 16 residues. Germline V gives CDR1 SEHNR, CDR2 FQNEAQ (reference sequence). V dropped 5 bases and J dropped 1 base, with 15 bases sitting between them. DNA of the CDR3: TGTGCCAGCAGCCAGACTAGTTCCGGGTCCTACAATGAGCAGTTCTTC. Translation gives CASSQTSSGSYNEQFF.

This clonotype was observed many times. CDR3 residues: CASSGGTGGVGYTF. In DNA form, the CDR3 reads TGTGCCAGCAGTGGAGGGACAGGGGGCGTTGGCTACACCTTC. The rearrangement uses TRBV6-4 and TRBJ1-2; 12 nucleotides line up with TRBD1. This CDR3 comprises 14 residues. Germline CDR1 and CDR2: MRHNA and SNTAGT. J was trimmed by 7 bases and V by 4 bases; bases with no gene match: 4.

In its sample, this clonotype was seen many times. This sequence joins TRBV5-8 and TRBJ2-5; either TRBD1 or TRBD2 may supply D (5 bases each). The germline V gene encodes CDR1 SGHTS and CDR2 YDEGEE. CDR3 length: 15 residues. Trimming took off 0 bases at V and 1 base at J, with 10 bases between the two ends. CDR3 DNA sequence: TGTGCCAGCAGCTTGGTGTTGGGACCCCAAGAGACCCAGTACTTC. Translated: CASSLVLGPQETQYF.

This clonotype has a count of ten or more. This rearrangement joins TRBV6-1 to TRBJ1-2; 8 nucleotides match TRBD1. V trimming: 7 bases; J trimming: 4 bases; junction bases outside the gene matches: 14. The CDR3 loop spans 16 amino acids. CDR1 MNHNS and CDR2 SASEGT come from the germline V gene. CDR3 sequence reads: CASKIGRGHVGYGYTF. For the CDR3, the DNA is TGTGCCAGCAAGATCGGCAGGGGGCATGTTGGCTATGGCTACACCTTC.

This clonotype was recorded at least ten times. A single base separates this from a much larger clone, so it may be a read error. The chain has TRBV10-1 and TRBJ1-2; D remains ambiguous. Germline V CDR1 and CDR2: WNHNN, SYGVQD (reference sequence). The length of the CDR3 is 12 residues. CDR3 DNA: TGCGCCAGCAGTGATGGGAGCTATGACTACACCTTC. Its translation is CASSDGSYDYTF.

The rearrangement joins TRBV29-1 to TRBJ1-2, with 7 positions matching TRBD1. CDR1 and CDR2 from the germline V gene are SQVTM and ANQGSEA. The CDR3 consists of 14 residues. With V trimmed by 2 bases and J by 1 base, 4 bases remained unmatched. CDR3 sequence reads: CSVERNRGNYGYTF. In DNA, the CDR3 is TGCAGCGTTGAACGGAACAGGGGTAACTATGGCTACACCTTC.

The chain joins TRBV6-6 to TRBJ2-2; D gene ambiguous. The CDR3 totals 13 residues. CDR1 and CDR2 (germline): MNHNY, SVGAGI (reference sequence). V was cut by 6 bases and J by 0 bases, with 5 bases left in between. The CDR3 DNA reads TGTGCCAGCAGGACGGCGAACACCGGGGAGCTGTTTTTT. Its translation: CASRTANTGELFF.

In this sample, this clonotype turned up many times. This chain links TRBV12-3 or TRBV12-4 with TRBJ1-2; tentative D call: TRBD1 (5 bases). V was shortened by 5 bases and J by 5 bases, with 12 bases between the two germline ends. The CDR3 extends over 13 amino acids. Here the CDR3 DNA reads TGTGCCAGCAGTCTACAGGTGGAGTATGGCTACACCTTC. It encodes CASSLQVEYGYTF.

The chain's CDR3 is CAWSAGTATIGGYTF. Written as DNA, the CDR3 is TGTGCCTGGAGTGCAGGGACCGCCACTATCGGTGGCTACACCTTC. The chain couples TRBV30 to TRBJ1-2; possible D gene TRBD1, 5 bases. Trimming left V 1 base short and J 7 bases short, with 19 bases between. The CDR3 totals 15 residues. Germline V gene data show CDR1 as GTSNPN and CDR2 as SVGIG (reference sequence).

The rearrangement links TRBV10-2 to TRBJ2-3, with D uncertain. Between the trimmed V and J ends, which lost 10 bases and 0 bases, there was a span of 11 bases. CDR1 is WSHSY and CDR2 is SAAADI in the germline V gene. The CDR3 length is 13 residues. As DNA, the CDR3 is TGCGCCACAAGACCCCCGAGCACAGATACGCAGTATTTT. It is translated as CATRPPSTDTQYF.

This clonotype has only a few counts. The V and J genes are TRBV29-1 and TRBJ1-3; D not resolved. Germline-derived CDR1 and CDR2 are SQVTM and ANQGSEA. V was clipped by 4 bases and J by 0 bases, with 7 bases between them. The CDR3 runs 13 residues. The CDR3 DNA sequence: TGCAGCGTTGCCCCTAGCTCTGGAAACACCATATATTTT. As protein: CSVAPSSGNTIYF.

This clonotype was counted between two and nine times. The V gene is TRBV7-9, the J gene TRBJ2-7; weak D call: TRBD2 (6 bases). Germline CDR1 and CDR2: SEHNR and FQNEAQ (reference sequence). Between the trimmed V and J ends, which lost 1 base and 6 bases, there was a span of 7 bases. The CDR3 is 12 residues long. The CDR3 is CASSLGGTEQYF. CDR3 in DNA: TGTGCCAGCAGCTTAGGCGGGACCGAGCAGTACTTC.

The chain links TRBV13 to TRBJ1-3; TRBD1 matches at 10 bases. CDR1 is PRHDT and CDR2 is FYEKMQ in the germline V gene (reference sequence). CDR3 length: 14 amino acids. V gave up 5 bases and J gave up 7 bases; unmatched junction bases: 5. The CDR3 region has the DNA TGTGCCAGCAGCCTGGGACAGGGGAAGAACACCATATATTTT. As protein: CASSLGQGKNTIYF.

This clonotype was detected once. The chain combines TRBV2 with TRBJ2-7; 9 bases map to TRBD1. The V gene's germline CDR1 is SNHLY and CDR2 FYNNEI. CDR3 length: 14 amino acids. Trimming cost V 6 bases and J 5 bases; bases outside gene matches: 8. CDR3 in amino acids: CASRETGGRDEQYF. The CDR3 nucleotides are TGTGCCAGCAGGGAAACAGGGGGCAGGGACGAGCAGTACTTC.

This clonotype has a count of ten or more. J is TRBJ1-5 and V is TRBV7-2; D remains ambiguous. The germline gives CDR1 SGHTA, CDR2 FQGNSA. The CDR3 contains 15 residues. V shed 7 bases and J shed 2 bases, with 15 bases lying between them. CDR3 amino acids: CASTIEGFGNQPQHF. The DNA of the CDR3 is TGTGCCAGCACCATAGAGGGTTTCGGCAATCAGCCCCAGCATTTT.